This TCR beta chain was retrieved from a study of shared clonotypes between healthy human individuals (TCRdb year 2020). Regarding the study in general: Three men and a couple of women, aged 18 to 49 years, made up the cohort. Per donor, three plates each were used for CD4 naive and CD4 memory, two for CD8 naive, and one for CD8 memory. To estimate repertoire size and how much clonotypes are shared between individuals, the study performed deep sequencing of blood TCR repertoires from a few healthy adults. To increase sequencing depth and limit assay-specific biases, TCR repertoire library preparation and sequencing were carried out by different laboratories using diverse techniques. Leukapheresis yielded between about 0.94 and 9 billion PBMCs per donor. The research as a whole found: Clonotypes shared by all four sorted-subset donors showed higher generation probabilities than non-shared clonotypes. Estimated clonotype richness was generally larger for naive than for memory subsets. When a few donors were compared, the shared fraction of clonotypes was about 5.5% for naive CD4, 3.5% to 4% for naive CD8, about 2.5% for memory CD4, and about 0.36% for memory CD8. Because the study included a small number of donors, the genetic and exposure-history diversity represented was limited. Sampling was restricted to blood, and TCR repertoires in tissues likely differ from the TCR repertoires found in blood. Rarefaction of sorted-subset datasets indicated incomplete sequencing despite the large sequencing depth. Pairwise subsampling led to the expectation that sequencing depth would affect the degree of clonotype sharing among donors.

The donors were healthy, HIV-negative adults with no recently reported acute infections or vaccinations. Only Caucasian adults living in Nashville, Tennessee, USA were represented among the donors. CD4+ T cells were enriched by magnetic negative selection; naive cells were then positively selected on CD45RA, and the negative fraction formed the memory subset. Blood was collected by leukapheresis, and PBMCs were isolated by Ficoll-Histopaque density gradient centrifugation and then cryopreserved in liquid nitrogen vapor phase. Purity and quantity of every magnetically sorted T cell population were checked by analytical flow cytometry. Genomic DNA was isolated from every sorted fraction and measured by UV absorbance on a Nanodrop 2000c. V and J lose 5 bases and 4 bases, and a span of 8 bases separates them. As encoded in the germline V gene (reference sequence), CDR1 is SEHNR while CDR2 is FQNEAQ. Spanning cysteine to phenylalanine, the CDR3 consists of 12 amino acids. Here the CDR3 DNA is all that survives: 36 bases in frame from base 1.

As regards this clone: The antigen it recognizes is unknown. No qualities accompany the bases; no much larger clone lies one base away. This same CDR3 is encoded by further DNA sequences in the sample.

TCR CDR3 regions were amplified from genomic DNA by multiplex PCR using the deep immunoSEQ assay. Extracted genomic DNA from each cell subset was distributed evenly across all wells of several immunoSEQ 96-well plates, and each plate was treated as a replicate. For sorted subsets, each replicate PCR was loaded with about 0.2 ug genomic DNA, equivalent to 32,000 or so T cell genomes. Purified libraries were quantified with a Qubit 3.0 fluorometer, sized on a Bioanalyzer 2100, and re-quantified with the KAPA Library Quantification kit. Every immunoSEQ 96-well plate was sequenced on a separate single-read 150-cycle Illumina NextSeq 550 flow cell. On the study's bioinformatics: Because the immunoSEQ output held only junctional sequences and lacked quality scores, the filtering could not match the filtering applied to full-length reads. Sequences were annotated with PyIR, a Python wrapper for IgBLAST v1.9, using IMGT germline references to assign V/J genes and CDR3. Reads with weak V/J assignments (E-value above 1e-6), missing CDR3, stop codons, out-of-frame junctions, or ambiguous translated residues were removed. V3J clonotypes were defined as sequences sharing the same inferred V gene, J gene, and CDR3 amino acid sequence. Percentage overlap between repertoires was calculated by dividing the number of shared unique clonotypes by the size of the smaller repertoire. RTK rarefaction, the Chao1 estimator, and Recon v2.1 estimates of unobserved clonotypes were used to assess repertoire richness. Generation probabilities for all TCRbeta clonotypes obtained by the gDNA method from four donors were computed using OLGA. The clones in this table, taken by TCRdb from immuneACCESS, are in-frame only. Not every clone is retained; where verified, under half of the shortfall comes from an unresolved V gene, and the cause of the rest is unknown. V and J calls and clone size are copied from that table; D and trimming were computed from the DNA. For this sample there are about 1.5 million clones; roughly 96% appear just once. The top ten clones comprise over 1% of the sample.

What was sequenced was naive CD4+ T cells sorted from blood. The sample's cell subset or site, from its label and the paper: CD45RA+ positively selected. The chain is encoded by TRBV7-9 joined to TRBJ1-2; no D gene is confidently identified. The TCR originated in a man between 25 and 39 years old in good health. In nucleotide form, the sequence is TGTGCCAGCAGCCTCACAAGCTATGGCTACACCTTC. This codes for CASSLTSYGYTF.